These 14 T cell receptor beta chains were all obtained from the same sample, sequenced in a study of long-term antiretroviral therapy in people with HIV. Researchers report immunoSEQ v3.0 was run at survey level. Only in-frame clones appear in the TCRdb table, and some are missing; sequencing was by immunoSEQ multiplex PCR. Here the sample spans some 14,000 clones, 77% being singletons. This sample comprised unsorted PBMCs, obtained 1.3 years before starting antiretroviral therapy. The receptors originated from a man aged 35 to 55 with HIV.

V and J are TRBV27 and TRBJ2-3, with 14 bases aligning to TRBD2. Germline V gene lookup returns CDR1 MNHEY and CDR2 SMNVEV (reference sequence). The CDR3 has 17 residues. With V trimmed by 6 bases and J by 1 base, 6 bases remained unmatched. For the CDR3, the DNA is TGTGCCAGCAGACGGACTAGCGGGGGGTTGGGCACAGATACGCAGTATTTT. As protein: CASRRTSGGLGTDTQYF.

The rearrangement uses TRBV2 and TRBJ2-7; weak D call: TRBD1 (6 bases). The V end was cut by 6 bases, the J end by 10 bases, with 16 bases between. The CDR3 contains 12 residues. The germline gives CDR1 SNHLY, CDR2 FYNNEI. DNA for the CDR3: TGTGCCAGCAGCGCCCAGGGGAGTCTCCAGTACTTC. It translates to CASSAQGSLQYF. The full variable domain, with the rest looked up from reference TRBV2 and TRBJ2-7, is EPEVTQTPSHQVTQMGQEVILRCVPISNHLYFYWYRQILGQKVEFLVSFYNNEISEKSEIFDDQFSVERPDGSNFTLKIRSTKLEDSAMYFCASSAQGSLQYFGPGTRLTVT.

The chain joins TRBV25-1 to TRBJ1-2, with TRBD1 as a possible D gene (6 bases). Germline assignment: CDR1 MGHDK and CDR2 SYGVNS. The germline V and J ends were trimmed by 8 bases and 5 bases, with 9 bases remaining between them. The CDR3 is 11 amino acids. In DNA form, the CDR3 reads TGTGCCAGCCGGGACACGTATGGCTACACCTTC. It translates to CASRDTYGYTF.

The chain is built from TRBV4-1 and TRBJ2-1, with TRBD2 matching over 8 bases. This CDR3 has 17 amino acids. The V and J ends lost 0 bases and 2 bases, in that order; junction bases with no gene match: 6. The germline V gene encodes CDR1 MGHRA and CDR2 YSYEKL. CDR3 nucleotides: TGCGCCAGCAGCCAAGACGGGGCGGGGGGACCCTACAATGAGCAGTTCTTC. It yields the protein CASSQDGAGGPYNEQFF.

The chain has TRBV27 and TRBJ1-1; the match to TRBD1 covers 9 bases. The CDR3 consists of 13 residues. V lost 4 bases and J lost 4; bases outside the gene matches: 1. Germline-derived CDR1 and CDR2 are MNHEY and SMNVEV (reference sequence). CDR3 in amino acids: CASSSDRGTEAFF. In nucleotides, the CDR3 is TGTGCCAGCAGTTCGGACAGGGGCACTGAAGCTTTCTTT.

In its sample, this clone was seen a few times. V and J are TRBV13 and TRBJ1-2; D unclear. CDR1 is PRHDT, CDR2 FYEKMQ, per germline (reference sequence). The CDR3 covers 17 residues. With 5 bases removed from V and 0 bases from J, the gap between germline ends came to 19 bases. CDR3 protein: CASSLQATSSANYGYTF. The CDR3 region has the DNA TGTGCCAGCAGCCTCCAGGCGACCAGCTCAGCTAACTATGGCTACACCTTC.

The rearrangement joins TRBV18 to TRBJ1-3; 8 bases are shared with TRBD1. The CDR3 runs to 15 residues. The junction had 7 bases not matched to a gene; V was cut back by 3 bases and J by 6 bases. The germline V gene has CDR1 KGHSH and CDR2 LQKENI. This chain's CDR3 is CASSPQTGVLNTIYF. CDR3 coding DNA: TGTGCCAGCTCACCCCAGACAGGGGTCCTAAACACCATATATTTT. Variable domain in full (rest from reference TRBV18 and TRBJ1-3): NAGVMQNPRHLVRRRGQEARLRCSPMKGHSHVYWYRQLPEEGLKFMVYLQKENIIDESGMPKERFSAEFPKEGPSILRIQQVVRGDSAAYFCASSPQTGVLNTIYFGEGSWLTVV.

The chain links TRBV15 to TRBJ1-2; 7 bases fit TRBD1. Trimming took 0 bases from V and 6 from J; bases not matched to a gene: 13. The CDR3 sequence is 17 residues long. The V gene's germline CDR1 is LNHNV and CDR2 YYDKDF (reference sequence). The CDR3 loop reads CATSRDSSRGSWDGYTF. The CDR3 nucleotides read TGTGCCACCAGCAGAGATTCCTCCAGGGGGAGTTGGGATGGCTACACCTTC.

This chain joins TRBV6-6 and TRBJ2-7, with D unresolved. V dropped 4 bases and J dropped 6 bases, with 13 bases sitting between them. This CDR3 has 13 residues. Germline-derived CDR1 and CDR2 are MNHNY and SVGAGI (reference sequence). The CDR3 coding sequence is TGTGCCAGCAGTTCGACGACGGATCTCGAGCAGTACTTC. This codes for CASSSTTDLEQYF.

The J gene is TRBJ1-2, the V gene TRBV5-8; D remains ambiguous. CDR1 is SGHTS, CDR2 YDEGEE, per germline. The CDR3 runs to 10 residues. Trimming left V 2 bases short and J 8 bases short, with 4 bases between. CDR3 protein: CASSFRGYTF. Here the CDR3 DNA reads TGTGCCAGCAGCTTTCGGGGCTACACCTTC. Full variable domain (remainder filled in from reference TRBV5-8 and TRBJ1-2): EAGVTQSPTHLIKTRGQQATLRCSPISGHTSVYWYQQALGLGLQFLLWYDEGEERNRGNFPPRFSGRQFPNYSSELNVNALELEDSALYLCASSFRGYTFGSGTRLTVV.

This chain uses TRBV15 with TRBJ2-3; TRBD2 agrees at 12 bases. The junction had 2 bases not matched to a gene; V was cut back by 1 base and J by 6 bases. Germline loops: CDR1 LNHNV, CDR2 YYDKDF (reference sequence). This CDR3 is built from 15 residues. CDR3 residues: CATSRATSGGDTQYF. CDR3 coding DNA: TGTGCCACCAGCAGAGCGACTAGCGGGGGCGATACGCAGTATTTT.

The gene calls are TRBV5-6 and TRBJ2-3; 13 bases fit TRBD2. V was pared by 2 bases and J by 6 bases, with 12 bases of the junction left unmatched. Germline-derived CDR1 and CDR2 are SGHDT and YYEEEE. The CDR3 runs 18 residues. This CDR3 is CASSFPGLAGSDVDTQYF. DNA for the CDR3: TGTGCCAGCAGCTTTCCGGGACTAGCGGGGTCAGATGTGGATACGCAGTATTTT. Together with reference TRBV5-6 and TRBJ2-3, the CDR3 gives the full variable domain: DAGVTQSPTHLIKTRGQQVTLRCSPKSGHDTVSWYQQALGQGPQFIFQYYEEEERQRGNFPDRFSGHQFPNYSSELNVNALLLGDSALYLCASSFPGLAGSDVDTQYFGPGTRLTVL.

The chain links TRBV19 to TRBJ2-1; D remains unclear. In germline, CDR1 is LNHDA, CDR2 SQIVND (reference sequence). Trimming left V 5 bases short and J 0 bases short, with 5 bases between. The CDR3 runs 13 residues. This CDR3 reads CASSEASYNEQFF. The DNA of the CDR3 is TGTGCCAGTAGTGAGGCCTCCTACAATGAGCAGTTCTTC. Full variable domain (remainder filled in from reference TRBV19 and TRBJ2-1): DGGITQSPKYLFRKEGQNVTLSCEQNLNHDAMYWYRQDPGQGLRLIYYSQIVNDFQKGDIAEGYSVSREKKESFPLTVTSAQKNPTAFYLCASSEASYNEQFFGPGTRLTVL.

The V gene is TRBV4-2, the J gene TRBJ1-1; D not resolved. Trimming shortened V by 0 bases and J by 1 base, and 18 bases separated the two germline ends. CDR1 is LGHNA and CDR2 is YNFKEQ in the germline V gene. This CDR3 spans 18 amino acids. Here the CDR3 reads CASSQEWQAWGGNTEAFF. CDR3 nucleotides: TGTGCCAGCAGCCAAGAATGGCAAGCCTGGGGAGGGAACACTGAAGCTTTCTTT.